The rows below give T cell receptor beta chains drawn from one sample of a study of cytomegalovirus exposure and HLA in healthy donors. Assay: immunoSEQ multiplex PCR; the TCRdb copy retains only in-frame clones and omits some. Of some 190,000 clones listed, 80% to 90% are singletons. Sequenced input: PBMCs. The receptors were sampled from a man in his thirties or forties in good health and CMV-seronegative. The CDR3 runs from the conserved cysteine through the conserved F or W. A D gene is named only where the DNA matches it firmly. The size of a clone is reported for some rows only, either as once, few or many, or as a class for expanded clones.

d_gene: .; v_gene: TRBV23-1; len: 11; j_gene: TRBJ1-1; abundance: .; CDR3aa: CASTSGTEAFF; CDR3nt: TGCGCCAGCACCTCGGGCACTGAAGCTTTCTTT
d_gene: .; v_gene: TRBV6-1; len: 14; j_gene: TRBJ2-5; abundance: .; CDR3aa: CASSVNPGQETQYF; CDR3nt: TGTGCCAGCAGTGTGAACCCAGGGCAAGAGACCCAGTACTTC
d_gene: TRBD1; v_gene: TRBV29-1; len: 14; j_gene: TRBJ2-1; abundance: few; CDR3aa: CSVVRGQVWLEQFF; CDR3nt: TGCAGCGTTGTACGGGGACAGGTATGGCTTGAGCAGTTCTTC
d_gene: TRBD1; v_gene: TRBV27; len: 15; j_gene: TRBJ2-7; abundance: .; CDR3aa: CASSLPGQRTYEQYF; CDR3nt: TGTGCCAGCAGTTTACCGGGACAGAGAACCTACGAGCAGTACTTC
d_gene: .; v_gene: TRBV6-4; len: 14; j_gene: TRBJ1-5; abundance: .; CDR3aa: CASSDGQSNQPQHF; CDR3nt: TGTGCCAGCAGTGACGGGCAAAGCAATCAGCCCCAGCATTTT
d_gene: .; v_gene: TRBV28; len: 14; j_gene: TRBJ1-5; abundance: once; CDR3aa: CASSLGRRNQPQHF; CDR3nt: TGTGCCAGCAGTTTAGGGAGGAGAAATCAGCCCCAGCATTTT
d_gene: TRBD2; v_gene: TRBV7-6; len: 17; j_gene: TRBJ2-1; abundance: .; CDR3aa: CASSSPRASGLLYEQFF; CDR3nt: TGTGCCAGCAGCTCCCCGAGGGCTAGCGGATTGTTATATGAGCAGTTCTTC
d_gene: TRBD2; v_gene: TRBV14; len: 13; j_gene: TRBJ2-2; abundance: .; CDR3aa: CASGLAVPGELFF; CDR3nt: TGTGCCAGCGGACTAGCGGTTCCCGGGGAGCTGTTTTTT
d_gene: .; v_gene: TRBV5-6; len: 12; j_gene: TRBJ1-3; abundance: .; CDR3aa: CASSLPPGTIYF; CDR3nt: TGTGCCAGCAGCTTGCCCCCAGGCACCATATATTTT
d_gene: .; v_gene: TRBV30; len: 15; j_gene: TRBJ1-5; abundance: .; CDR3aa: CAWSAGTNSNQPQHF; CDR3nt: TGTGCCTGGAGCGCCGGGACAAATAGCAATCAGCCCCAGCATTTT
d_gene: TRBD1; v_gene: TRBV7-2; len: 13; j_gene: TRBJ1-4; abundance: .; CDR3aa: CASQGEANEKLVF; CDR3nt: TGTGCCAGCCAGGGGGAGGCTAATGAAAAACTGGTTTTT
d_gene: .; v_gene: TRBV28; len: 15; j_gene: TRBJ1-2; abundance: once; CDR3aa: CASSREDPYREGYTF; CDR3nt: TGTGCCAGCAGTCGAGAGGACCCCTACCGGGAGGGCTACACCTTC
d_gene: .; v_gene: TRBV27; len: 15; j_gene: TRBJ2-1; abundance: .; CDR3aa: CASTTIQTSYNEQFF; CDR3nt: TGTGCCAGTACTACTATCCAGACTTCCTACAATGAGCAGTTCTTC
d_gene: .; v_gene: TRBV2; len: 12; j_gene: TRBJ2-2; abundance: .; CDR3aa: CATRRGNGELFF; CDR3nt: TGTGCCACCAGAAGGGGAAACGGGGAGCTGTTTTTT
d_gene: .; v_gene: TRBV18; len: 14; j_gene: TRBJ1-6; abundance: .; CDR3aa: CASSKDRSNSPLHF; CDR3nt: TGTGCCAGCTCCAAAGACAGAAGTAATTCACCCCTCCACTTT
d_gene: TRBD1; v_gene: TRBV7-9; len: 16; j_gene: TRBJ2-7; abundance: once; CDR3aa: CASSGPTGYGSYEQYF; CDR3nt: TGTGCCAGCAGCGGACCGACAGGGTACGGATCCTACGAGCAGTACTTC
d_gene: TRBD2; v_gene: TRBV4-1; len: 15; j_gene: TRBJ2-7; abundance: .; CDR3aa: CASSQESGVPYEQYF; CDR3nt: TGCGCCAGCAGCCAAGAAAGCGGGGTCCCCTACGAGCAGTACTTC
d_gene: .; v_gene: TRBV19; len: 15; j_gene: TRBJ2-2; abundance: once; CDR3aa: CASSISLIGSGELFF; CDR3nt: TGTGCCAGTAGTATATCTCTAATTGGTTCCGGGGAGCTGTTTTTT
d_gene: .; v_gene: TRBV7-2; len: 14; j_gene: TRBJ2-7; abundance: .; CDR3aa: CASSSEGGGPEQYF; CDR3nt: TGTGCCAGCAGCTCCGAGGGGGGGGGCCCCGAGCAGTACTTC
d_gene: TRBD1; v_gene: TRBV19; len: 15; j_gene: TRBJ2-1; abundance: .; CDR3aa: CASSIGGTAYNEQFF; CDR3nt: TGTGCCAGTAGTATAGGGGGGACAGCATACAATGAGCAGTTCTTC
d_gene: .; v_gene: TRBV19; len: 14; j_gene: TRBJ2-1; abundance: .; CDR3aa: CASSPIISTNEQFF; CDR3nt: TGTGCCAGTAGTCCTATAATCTCCACCAATGAGCAGTTCTTC
d_gene: TRBD1; v_gene: TRBV9; len: 16; j_gene: TRBJ2-2; abundance: once; CDR3aa: CASSDQDRGGIGELFF; CDR3nt: TGTGCCAGCAGCGACCAGGACAGGGGGGGAATCGGGGAGCTGTTTTTT
d_gene: TRBD2; v_gene: TRBV28; len: 14; j_gene: TRBJ2-7; abundance: .; CDR3aa: CASSSRTSGFWQYF; CDR3nt: TGTGCCAGCAGCTCTAGGACTAGCGGCTTCTGGCAGTACTTC
d_gene: TRBD1; v_gene: TRBV4-2; len: 14; j_gene: TRBJ1-4; abundance: .; CDR3aa: CASGKDRGNEKLFF; CDR3nt: TGTGCCAGCGGAAAAGACAGGGGCAATGAAAAACTGTTTTTT
d_gene: .; v_gene: TRBV28; len: 13; j_gene: TRBJ2-7; abundance: .; CDR3aa: CASSLSEGLGQYF; CDR3nt: TGTGCCAGCAGTTTATCTGAGGGTTTGGGGCAGTACTTC
d_gene: TRBD2; v_gene: TRBV29-1; len: 12; j_gene: TRBJ2-1; abundance: .; CDR3aa: CSVAASGNEQFF; CDR3nt: TGCAGCGTTGCGGCTAGCGGCAATGAGCAGTTCTTC
d_gene: TRBD1; v_gene: TRBV15; len: 15; j_gene: TRBJ2-1; abundance: .; CDR3aa: CATSRDRGWNNEQFF; CDR3nt: TGTGCCACCAGCCGGGACAGGGGTTGGAACAATGAGCAGTTCTTC
d_gene: .; v_gene: TRBV12-5; len: 16; j_gene: TRBJ2-2; abundance: .; CDR3aa: CASGLFKYLNTGELFF; CDR3nt: TGTGCTAGTGGTTTGTTTAAGTACTTGAACACCGGGGAGCTGTTTTTT
d_gene: .; v_gene: TRBV19; len: 14; j_gene: TRBJ2-5; abundance: .; CDR3aa: CASSIRGAGETQYF; CDR3nt: TGTGCCAGTAGTATCAGGGGGGCAGGAGAGACCCAGTACTTC
d_gene: .; v_gene: TRBV7-6; len: 16; j_gene: TRBJ2-7; abundance: few; CDR3aa: CASSPGRLGVGYEQYF; CDR3nt: TGTGCCAGCAGCCCCGGCCGACTAGGAGTCGGCTACGAGCAGTACTTC
d_gene: .; v_gene: TRBV7-9; len: 15; j_gene: TRBJ2-3; abundance: .; CDR3aa: CASSLNGISTDTQYF; CDR3nt: TGTGCCAGCAGCTTGAACGGGATCAGCACAGATACGCAGTATTTT
d_gene: TRBD1; v_gene: TRBV18; len: 14; j_gene: TRBJ1-2; abundance: .; CDR3aa: CASSPPTGYYGYTF; CDR3nt: TGTGCCAGCTCACCACCGACAGGGTACTATGGCTACACCTTC
d_gene: .; v_gene: TRBV2; len: 14; j_gene: TRBJ2-3; abundance: .; CDR3aa: CASERLGAGDTQYF; CDR3nt: TGTGCCAGCGAAAGACTAGGGGCTGGGGATACGCAGTATTTT
d_gene: TRBD2; v_gene: TRBV7-9; len: 18; j_gene: TRBJ2-3; abundance: .; CDR3aa: CASSSPTLAGGRTDTQYF; CDR3nt: TGTGCCAGCAGCTCCCCAACCCTAGCGGGAGGGCGGACAGATACGCAGTATTTT
d_gene: .; v_gene: TRBV4-3; len: 14; j_gene: TRBJ2-1; abundance: .; CDR3aa: CASSQESASGEQLF; CDR3nt: TGCGCCAGCAGCCAAGAGTCCGCATCGGGTGAGCAGCTCTTC